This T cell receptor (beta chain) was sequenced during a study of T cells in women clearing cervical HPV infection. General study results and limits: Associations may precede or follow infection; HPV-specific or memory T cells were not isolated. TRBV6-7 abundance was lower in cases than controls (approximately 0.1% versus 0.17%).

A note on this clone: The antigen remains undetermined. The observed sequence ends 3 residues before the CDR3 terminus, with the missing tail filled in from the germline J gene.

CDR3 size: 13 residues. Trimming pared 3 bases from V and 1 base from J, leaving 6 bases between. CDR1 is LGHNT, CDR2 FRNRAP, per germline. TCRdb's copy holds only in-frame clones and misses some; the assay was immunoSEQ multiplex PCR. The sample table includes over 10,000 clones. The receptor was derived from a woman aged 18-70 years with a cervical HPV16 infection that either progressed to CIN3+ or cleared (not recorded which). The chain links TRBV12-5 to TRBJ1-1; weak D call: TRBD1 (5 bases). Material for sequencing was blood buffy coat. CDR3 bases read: TGTGCTAGTGGTTTTGACAGGAACACTGAA. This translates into CASGFDRNTE. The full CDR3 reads CASGFDRNTEAFF.